The 28 T cell receptor beta chains below all came from one sample that was sequenced in a study of T cell responses to AZD1222 COVID-19 vaccine. Produced via immunoSEQ multiplex PCR; TCRdb's table is partial and in-frame only. The sample includes around 180,000 clones, around 88% of them seen just once. Sequenced material: peripheral blood, taken on day 0 of AZD1222 vaccination. Receptors were obtained from an adult in good health.

The V gene is TRBV29-1, the J gene TRBJ1-2, with TRBD1 as a possible D gene (5 bases). The CDR3 runs 15 residues. Trimming left V 4 bases short and J 7 bases short, with 22 bases between. The germline CDR1 and CDR2 sequences are SQVTM and ANQGSEA. CDR3 sequence: CSVGGGTAKGSGYTF. In nucleotides, the CDR3 is TGCAGCGTTGGGGGCGGTACAGCTAAGGGAAGTGGCTACACCTTC.

The V call is TRBV28, the J call TRBJ2-2; TRBD1 matches 10 bases. Per the germline V gene, CDR1 is MDHEN and CDR2 is SYDVKM. This CDR3 is built from 16 residues. With V trimmed by 10 bases and J by 1 base, 9 bases remained unmatched. The chain's CDR3 is CAITSDRGLNTGELFF. CDR3 nucleotides: TGTGCCATCACCTCTGACAGGGGGCTGAACACCGGGGAGCTGTTTTTT.

V and J are TRBV12-3 or TRBV12-4 and TRBJ2-1, with D uncertain. This CDR3 is 11 amino acids long. V was clipped by 3 bases and J by 7 bases, with 4 bases between them. For the CDR3, the DNA is TGTGCCAGCAGTTTCTTTAATGAGCAGTTCTTC. Amino acids: CASSFFNEQFF.

The CDR3 region is CASSPVMNTEAFF. In DNA form, the CDR3 reads TGTGCCAGCAGTCCCGTCATGAACACTGAAGCTTTCTTT. This sequence joins TRBV6-5 and TRBJ1-1; D gene unclear. Trimming took 5 bases from V and 0 from J, leaving 7 bases between them. The CDR3 totals 13 residues. The V gene's germline CDR1 is MNHEY and CDR2 SVGAGI.

This chain links TRBV4-1 with TRBJ1-1, with D unresolved. The V and J ends lost 4 bases and 0 bases respectively, with 18 bases between them. CDR3 length equals 17 residues. CDR1 is MGHRA, CDR2 YSYEKL, per germline. The CDR3 DNA reads as TGCGCCAGCAGCCCAAGATATCGCCCTTCCTTGAACACTGAAGCTTTCTTT. This codes for CASSPRYRPSLNTEAFF.

V gene TRBV5-4 combines with J gene TRBJ1-1; 9 bases align to TRBD1. CDR1 is SGHNT, CDR2 YYREEE, per germline (reference sequence). CDR3 length: 16 residues. V gave up 4 bases and J gave up 5 bases; unmatched junction bases: 12. Here the CDR3 DNA reads TGTGCCAGCAGCGCCGGACAGGGGAGGATTTTGACTGAAGCTTTCTTT. It yields the protein CASSAGQGRILTEAFF.

This chain links TRBV7-9 with TRBJ2-7; 9 bases align to TRBD1. The CDR3 is 14 residues long. V dropped 5 bases and J dropped 4; count of bases not matched to a gene: 6. CDR1 is SEHNR and CDR2 is FQNEAQ in the germline V gene (reference sequence). In DNA form, the CDR3 reads TGTGCCAGCAGCGGACAGGGGAGAATTTACGAGCAGTACTTC. Translation gives CASSGQGRIYEQYF. Based on the CDR3 plus reference TRBV7-9 and TRBJ2-7, the full variable domain is DTGVSQNPRHKITKRGQNVTFRCDPISEHNRLYWYRQTLGQGPEFLTYFQNEAQLEKSRLLSDRFSAERPKGSFSTLEIQRTEQGDSAMYLCASSGQGRIYEQYFGPGTRLTVT.

The chain uses TRBV11-1 and TRBJ2-1, with TRBD2 matching over 15 bases. Trimming at V came to 5 bases and at J to 11 bases, leaving 7 bases not matched to a gene. The CDR3 sequence is 15 residues long. Germline assignment: CDR1 SGHAT and CDR2 FQDESV (reference sequence). The CDR3 coding sequence is TGTGCCAGCAGCCTCGGGACTAGCGGGGGGCCCCAGCAGTTCTTC. Its protein product is CASSLGTSGGPQQFF.

For this clone: The identical CDR3 is also encoded by other nucleotide sequences in the sample. The chain recombines TRBV12-3 or TRBV12-4 with TRBJ1-3; D is uncertain. Between the trimmed V and J ends, which lost 2 bases and 4 bases, there was a span of 3 bases. The CDR3 consists of 12 residues. Written as DNA, the CDR3 is TGTGCCAGCAGTTTAAGCGGAAACACCATATATTTT. It encodes CASSLSGNTIYF.

This sequence joins TRBV10-3 and TRBJ1-3, with a possible D match to TRBD1 (6 bases). The CDR3 totals 17 residues. V was shortened by 5 bases and J by 0 bases, with 17 bases between the two germline ends. Germline CDR1 is ENHRY and CDR2 is SYGVKD. CDR3 protein: CAISTRGLSLSGNTIYF. CDR3 DNA sequence: TGTGCCATCAGTACCAGGGGACTTTCTCTCTCTGGAAACACCATATATTTT.

The chain joins TRBV21-1 to TRBJ2-5; the DNA was not used to check the table's D call, TRBD1. TRBV21-1 represents a pseudogene. The CDR3 contains 17 residues. The CDR3 loop reads CASSKVGGRGHGETQYF. CDR3 sequence (DNA): TGTGCCAGCAGCAAAGTAGGCGGCAGGGGGCATGGAGAGACCCAGTACTTC.

About this clone: At the DNA level, this CDR3 is encoded by other sequences in the same sample as well. The rearrangement uses TRBV5-1 and TRBJ2-7, with D perhaps TRBD1 (5 bases). The ends were cut back, 1 base at V and 4 bases at J, with 6 bases in the middle. Germline V lookup: CDR1 SGHRS, CDR2 YFSETQ. The CDR3 covers 12 residues. CDR3 loop: CASSLKGYEQYF. CDR3 nucleotides: TGCGCCAGCAGCTTGAAGGGGTACGAGCAGTACTTC.

The rearrangement uses TRBV12-5 and TRBJ1-1; the D is unclear. There are 12 residues in the CDR3. V lost 5 bases and J lost 1, with 5 bases in between. CDR1 and CDR2 from the germline V gene are LGHNT and FRNRAP. The CDR3 DNA follows: TGTGCTAGTGGTCTGCAGAACACTGAAGCTTTCTTT. Translated, it gives CASGLQNTEAFF.

The rearrangement links TRBV29-1 to TRBJ1-5, with D unresolved. Germline V CDR1 and CDR2: SQVTM, ANQGSEA. With 6 bases removed from V and 0 bases from J, the gap between germline ends came to 15 bases. This CDR3 has 15 amino acids. In DNA form, the CDR3 reads TGCAGCGTCTCTGACGGACTGAATAGCAATCAGCCCCAGCATTTT. Its protein product is CSVSDGLNSNQPQHF.

The chain links TRBV30 to TRBJ1-3; D gene unclear. This CDR3 is built from 13 residues. The germline gives CDR1 GTSNPN, CDR2 SVGIG (reference sequence). The V end was cut by 8 bases, the J end by 2 bases, with 13 bases between. The CDR3 DNA reads TGTGCCCGGCCCCCCGGAGCTGGAAACACCATATATTTT. Translating it yields CARPPGAGNTIYF.

The CDR3: CASREISLANYGYTF. For the CDR3, the DNA is TGTGCCAGTAGGGAAATCAGCCTAGCTAACTATGGCTACACCTTC. The chain links TRBV19 to TRBJ1-2; D not resolved. This CDR3 is built from 15 residues. Germline V gene lookup returns CDR1 LNHDA and CDR2 SQIVND (reference sequence). V lost 6 bases and J lost 0, with 14 bases in between.

J is TRBJ1-5 and V is TRBV2, with a possible D match to TRBD1 (5 bases). The germline gives CDR1 SNHLY, CDR2 FYNNEI. The V end was cut by 5 bases, the J end by 2 bases, with 16 bases between. The CDR3 sequence is 16 residues long. Written as DNA, the CDR3 is TGTGCCAGCAGTCTCAGGGTCATTGGTCGCAATCAGCCCCAGCATTTT. Translation gives CASSLRVIGRNQPQHF.

The rearrangement uses TRBV20-1 and TRBJ1-1; no definite D call. The germline V gene encodes CDR1 DFQATT and CDR2 SNEGSKA (reference sequence). The CDR3 spans 14 residues. V lost 3 bases to trimming and J lost 4 bases, with 15 bases between them. The CDR3 DNA sequence: TGCAGTGCTAGTGCGCAGGTCGGTGGCACTGAAGCTTTCTTT. This codes for CSASAQVGGTEAFF.

This rearrangement joins TRBV5-8 to TRBJ1-5; TRBD1 might be the D (5 bases). CDR1 is SGHTS, CDR2 YDEGEE, per germline. V lost 3 bases to trimming and J lost 3 bases, with 16 bases between them. This CDR3 has 16 amino acids. CDR3 sequence reads: CASSSWGWDDNQPQHF. The CDR3 DNA follows: TGTGCCAGCAGCTCCTGGGGGTGGGACGACAATCAGCCCCAGCATTTT.

The genes are TRBV5-1 and TRBJ1-5; D not resolved. This CDR3 is built from 15 residues. Germline V lookup: CDR1 SGHRS, CDR2 YFSETQ. Trimming left V 2 bases short and J 3 bases short, with 12 bases between. The CDR3 spells CASSFDGQANQPQHF. The DNA for the CDR3 is TGCGCCAGCAGCTTTGATGGGCAGGCCAATCAGCCCCAGCATTTT.

The V call is TRBV2, the J call TRBJ1-2; TRBD1 matches 10 bases. The CDR3 sequence is 18 residues long. V dropped 0 bases and J dropped 4; count of bases not matched to a gene: 11. The germline gives CDR1 SNHLY, CDR2 FYNNEI. The CDR3 region is CASSEAWRRTGGAYGYTF. In nucleotides, the CDR3 is TGTGCCAGCAGTGAAGCGTGGAGACGGACAGGGGGAGCCTATGGCTACACCTTC.

This chain links TRBV5-1 with TRBJ2-5; TRBD2 agrees at 10 bases. In germline, CDR1 is SGHRS, CDR2 YFSETQ. V lost 0 bases to trimming and J lost 1 base; unmatched junction nucleotides: 3. CDR3 length: 16 residues. The DNA of the CDR3 is TGCGCCAGCAGCTTGGGGGTAGCGGGGGGCCAAGAGACCCAGTACTTC. It translates to CASSLGVAGGQETQYF.

The chain carries TRBV7-8 and TRBJ1-3; a possible D gene is TRBD1 (6 bases). The V gene lost 0 bases and the J gene lost 0 bases, with 9 bases spanning the gap. Germline V gives CDR1 SGHVS, CDR2 FQNEAQ. This CDR3 has 16 amino acids. CDR3 nucleotide sequence: TGTGCCAGCAGCTTAGCGCTAGGGGGCTCTGGAAACACCATATATTTT. Amino acids: CASSLALGGSGNTIYF. Combining the CDR3 with reference TRBV7-8 and TRBJ1-3 gives the whole variable domain GAGVSQSPRYKVAKRGQDVALRCDPISGHVSLFWYQQALGQGPEFLTYFQNEAQLDKSGLPSDRFFAERPEGSVSTLKIQRTQQEDSAVYLCASSLALGGSGNTIYFGEGSWLTVV.

The chain recombines TRBV7-9 with TRBJ1-6, with a tentative D call TRBD1 (6 bases). Looked up from germline, CDR1 is SEHNR and CDR2 is FQNEAQ (reference sequence). Trimming removed 5 bases at V and 13 bases at J, with 18 bases between. The CDR3 loop spans 14 amino acids. The CDR3 DNA reads as TGTGCCAGCAGCCCACAGGGTCTATATCTGCCCCTCCACTTT. Protein sequence: CASSPQGLYLPLHF. Looking up the rest from reference TRBV7-9 and TRBJ1-6 gives the full variable domain: DTGVSQNPRHKITKRGQNVTFRCDPISEHNRLYWYRQTLGQGPEFLTYFQNEAQLEKSRLLSDRFSAERPKGSFSTLEIQRTEQGDSAMYLCASSPQGLYLPLHFGNGTRLTVT.

This clone came up once. The chain's CDR3 is CASSHQGASYGYTF. The DNA of the CDR3 is TGTGCCAGCAGCCATCAGGGGGCTTCCTATGGCTACACCTTC. The chain combines TRBV3-1 (or the pseudogene TRBV3-2) with TRBJ1-2; the match to TRBD1 covers 8 bases. CDR1 is LGHDT, CDR2 YNNKEL, per germline (reference sequence). V gave up 3 bases and J gave up 4 bases; unmatched junction bases: 4. There are 14 residues in the CDR3.

The chain combines TRBV5-1 with TRBJ1-1, with unresolved D. The CDR3 consists of 16 residues. Trimming stripped 2 bases from V and 2 bases from J, with 16 bases between. Germline CDR1 reads SGHRS; CDR2 reads YFSETQ. The CDR3, as DNA: TGCGCCAGCAGCTTTGGTGCCGCAAGCCCAAACACTGAAGCTTTCTTT. Translated, it gives CASSFGAASPNTEAFF.

The chain carries TRBV6-5 and TRBJ2-7; a weak D match, TRBD1 (5 bases). There are 13 residues in the CDR3. Germline CDR1 is MNHEY and CDR2 is SVGAGI. The ends were cut back, 6 bases at V and 5 bases at J, with 14 bases in the middle. The CDR3 region has the DNA TGTGCCAGCAGAAAAACAGGTTCCAACGAGCAGTACTTC. Amino acids: CASRKTGSNEQYF.

The V call is TRBV6-4, the J call TRBJ2-1; TRBD2 aligns across 10 bases. V lost 5 bases, J lost 10 bases, and 8 bases stayed unmatched. The CDR3 runs to 14 residues. In germline, CDR1 is MRHNA, CDR2 SNTAGT. The CDR3 spells CASSPNRLAGEQFF. In DNA, the CDR3 is TGTGCCAGCAGTCCAAATCGACTAGCGGGCGAGCAGTTCTTC.